Listed below are T cell receptor beta chains from one sample, sequenced in a study of human T cells and chemical hapten exposure. From the RACE reads, TCRdb called clonotypes with MiXCR, one entry per CDR3 protein. Among 80,000 to 100,000 distinct CDR3 sequences listed, more than 10% were seen once. Sequencing used whole blood, obtained in connection with sensitization to the hapten diphenylcyclopropenone (DPC). The receptors were sampled from a woman in her fifties or sixties with alopecia areata. Some clones in this sample may be carry-over from other donors' samples. The CDR3 runs from the conserved cysteine through the conserved F or W. A D gene is named only where the DNA matches it firmly. Clone size is stated in some rows and not others, as once, few, many or a class when expanded.

clone_size j_call cdr3_length v_call d_call cdr3_aa cdr3_nt
few TRBJ2-2 14 TRBV7-6 . CASSSTGVTGELFF TGTGCCAGCTCCTCGACGGGGGTCACCGGGGAGCTGTTTTTT
many TRBJ1-2 14 TRBV12-3/TRBV12-4 TRBD1 CASSPLQGASGYTF TGTGCCAGCAGTCCGTTACAGGGGGCGAGTGGCTACACCTTC
. TRBJ2-5 15 TRBV20-1 TRBD2 CSARAPGGRTETQYF TGCAGTGCTAGGGCCCCGGGCGGGAGGACCGAGACCCAGTACTTC
many TRBJ2-7 15 TRBV11-2 TRBD2 CASSSGLAGGREQYF TGTGCCAGCAGTTCCGGACTAGCGGGAGGTAGGGAGCAGTACTTC
. TRBJ2-6 15 TRBV27 . CASSPINSGANVLTF TGTGCCAGCAGTCCTATCAATAGTGGGGCCAACGTCCTGACTTTC
few TRBJ1-1 15 TRBV6-2/TRBV6-3 TRBD1 CASSSAGTVNTEAFF TGTGCCAGCAGTTCCGCCGGGACAGTGAACACTGAAGCTTTCTTT
. TRBJ2-2 15 TRBV2 TRBD2 CASRRIAGGGGELFF TGTGCCAGCAGGAGAATAGCGGGAGGCGGCGGGGAGCTGTTTTTT
. TRBJ2-1 13 TRBV10-1 . CASSFGGDNEQFF TGCGCCAGCAGTTTCGGCGGAGACAATGAGCAGTTCTTC
many TRBJ1-2 15 TRBV5-1 . CASSLDVHREAGYTF TGCGCCAGCAGCTTGGATGTACACCGTGAAGCCGGCTACACCTTC
few TRBJ2-7 15 TRBV5-5 TRBD2 CASSLGLALSYEQYF TGTGCCAGCAGCTTGGGACTAGCGTTGTCCTACGAGCAGTACTTC
many TRBJ2-5 14 TRBV10-3 . CATSGGGYQETQYF TGTGCCACGAGTGGTGGCGGGTACCAAGAGACCCAGTACTTC
many TRBJ2-4 15 TRBV18 TRBD1 CASSPRQGSQNIQYF TGTGCCAGCTCACCACGACAGGGATCCCAAAACATTCAGTACTTC
. TRBJ2-2 12 TRBV20-1 . CSKTTRTGELFF TGCAGCAAAACGACTCGAACCGGGGAGCTGTTTTTT
many TRBJ1-5 15 TRBV7-9 . CASSPFPGPNQPQHF TGTGCCAGCAGCCCCTTCCCGGGACCCAATCAGCCCCAGCATTTT
many TRBJ2-5 17 TRBV7-2 TRBD2 CASSLIGGLAGQETQYF TGTGCCAGCAGCTTAATAGGCGGACTAGCGGGGCAAGAGACCCAGTACTTC
. TRBJ2-5 15 TRBV27 TRBD2 CASSSAGGLQETQYF TGTGCCAGCAGTTCGGCGGGAGGCCTTCAAGAGACCCAGTACTTC
few TRBJ2-1 14 TRBV2 . CASRDPSPYNEQFF TGTGCCAGCAGAGACCCTAGCCCCTACAATGAGCAGTTCTTC
. TRBJ2-7 13 TRBV11-2 . CASSLRLLGEQYF TGTGCCAGCAGCTTACGGTTACTGGGGGAGCAGTACTTC
few TRBJ2-7 15 TRBV7-9 TRBD1 CASSRAGQGYYEQYF TGTGCCAGCAGTCGAGCGGGACAGGGTTACTACGAGCAGTACTTC
few TRBJ2-2 14 TRBV29-1 . CSVTGRDNTGELFF TGCAGCGTTACGGGACGGGATAACACCGGGGAGCTGTTTTTT
many TRBJ2-4 19 TRBV12-2 . CASRFLCNKTGLAKNIQYF TGTGCAAGTCGCTTTCTCTGTAACAAAACAGGATTAGCCAAAAACATTCAGTACTTC
. TRBJ2-7 13 TRBV25-1 TRBD2 CASSRLAGDEQYF TGTGCCAGCAGTCGGCTAGCGGGAGACGAGCAGTACTTC
few TRBJ2-7 12 TRBV29-1 . CSVQTGSYEQYF TGCAGCGTACAGACCGGGTCCTACGAGCAGTACTTC
. TRBJ2-2 16 TRBV5-1 . CASSLEGGMSTGELFF TGCGCCAGCAGCTTGGAAGGCGGGATGAGCACCGGGGAGCTGTTTTTT
. TRBJ1-1 15 TRBV7-6 . CASSLVWERRAEAFF TGTGCCAGCAGCTTAGTCTGGGAGCGTAGGGCTGAAGCTTTCTTT
many TRBJ1-6 13 TRBV7-2 . CASSLGGISPLHF TGTGCCAGCAGCTTAGGGGGGATCTCACCCCTCCACTTT
. TRBJ2-3 15 TRBV7-2 . CASSSGHSSTDTQYF TGTGCCAGCAGCTCCGGACACTCTAGCACAGATACGCAGTATTTT
few TRBJ2-5 15 TRBV28 . CASSLSRPGQETQYF TGTGCCAGCAGTTTATCGAGGCCAGGACAAGAGACCCAGTACTTC
. TRBJ2-7 14 TRBV27 . CASSLYGGSHEQYF TGTGCCAGCAGTTTATACGGCGGGTCCCACGAGCAGTACTTC
many TRBJ2-1 13 TRBV7-2 . CASRFPPKYEQFF TGTGCCAGCAGATTCCCGCCTAAGTATGAGCAGTTCTTC
. TRBJ2-1 13 TRBV7-2 TRBD2 CASSLLAGNEQFF TGTGCCAGCAGCTTACTAGCGGGGAATGAGCAGTTCTTC
. TRBJ1-3 14 TRBV7-9 . CASSPGGLGNTIYF TGTGCCAGCAGCCCGGGGGGGCTCGGAAACACCATATATTTT
many TRBJ2-1 14 TRBV11-3 . CASSLAGTTREQFF TGTGCCAGCAGCTTGGCCGGGACCACTCGAGAGCAGTTCTTC
few TRBJ2-2 15 TRBV7-8 . CASLALSRNTGELFF TGTGCCTCCCTAGCGCTCTCGAGGAACACCGGGGAGCTGTTTTTT
. TRBJ2-1 16 TRBV18 TRBD2 CASSPGTSGSGYEQFF TGTGCCAGCTCACCGGGAACTAGCGGGAGTGGTTATGAGCAGTTCTTC
. TRBJ1-1 14 TRBV6-1 . CASSGRGGLAEAFF TGTGCCAGCAGTGGCCGCGGGGGGCTCGCTGAAGCTTTCTTT
many TRBJ2-1 16 TRBV19 . CASSILTRGSYNEQFF TGTGCCAGTAGTATACTCACCCGAGGCTCCTACAATGAGCAGTTCTTC
. TRBJ2-2 16 TRBV12-3/TRBV12-4 . CASGSQGGLVTGELFF TGTGCCAGCGGCTCCCAGGGGGGTTTGGTCACCGGGGAGCTGTTTTTT
. TRBJ2-3 13 TRBV29-1 . CSGITGNTDTQYF TGCAGCGGCATTACAGGGAACACAGATACGCAGTATTTT
. TRBJ2-7 14 TRBV5-1 . CASSFGQSSNEQYF TGCGCCAGCAGCTTCGGCCAGAGTTCGAACGAGCAGTACTTC
many TRBJ2-1 15 TRBV20-1 . CSARLFRGLSNEQFF TGCAGTGCTAGACTTTTTCGGGGACTCTCTAATGAGCAGTTCTTC
few TRBJ1-5 14 TRBV3-1 . CASSQGGSRQPQHF TGTGCCAGCAGCCAAGGGGGCAGTCGGCAGCCCCAGCATTTT
. TRBJ2-1 17 TRBV29-1 TRBD2 CSVEGRPSGHSYNEQFF TGCAGCGTTGAAGGGCGGCCTAGCGGGCACTCCTACAATGAGCAGTTCTTC
. TRBJ2-5 15 TRBV5-1 . CASSLDGRPRETQYF TGCGCCAGCAGCTTGGACGGGCGGCCGAGAGAGACCCAGTACTTC
. TRBJ2-7 13 TRBV20-1 . CSARESFSYEQYF TGCAGTGCTAGAGAGAGTTTCTCCTACGAGCAGTACTTC
many TRBJ2-1 15 TRBV29-1 TRBD2 CSVGTSGSSYNEQFF TGCAGCGTTGGAACTAGCGGGAGCTCCTACAATGAGCAGTTCTTC
. TRBJ2-2 15 TRBV9 TRBD2 CASSPLAVNTGELFF TGTGCCAGCAGCCCTCTAGCGGTGAACACCGGGGAGCTGTTTTTT
few TRBJ2-1 16 TRBV21-1 . CASSKDRLAGTNEQFF TGTGCCAGCAGCAAAGATCGGCTAGCGGGGACTAATGAGCAGTTCTTC
few TRBJ1-5 15 TRBV29-1 . CSVAGAGGGNQPQHF TGCAGCGTTGCTGGGGCGGGAGGGGGCAATCAGCCCCAGCATTTT
many TRBJ2-1 16 TRBV14 . CASREGGASRHNEQFF TGTGCCAGCAGGGAGGGGGGAGCGTCCCGACACAATGAGCAGTTCTTC
. TRBJ2-1 16 TRBV7-9 TRBD2 CASNPIGLAAYNEQFF TGTGCCAGCAACCCTATCGGACTAGCGGCCTACAATGAGCAGTTCTTC
many TRBJ1-1 14 TRBV5-1 . CASSYGTLNTEAFF TGCGCCAGCAGCTACGGGACGCTGAACACTGAAGCTTTCTTT
many TRBJ2-2 15 TRBV5-1 TRBD1 CASSSGTVNTGELFF TGCGCCAGCAGCTCAGGGACAGTCAACACCGGGGAGCTGTTTTTT
. TRBJ2-1 13 TRBV7-9 . CASSPTWGNEQFF TGTGCCAGCAGCCCGACATGGGGGAATGAGCAGTTCTTC
. TRBJ1-5 12 TRBV29-1 TRBD1 CSVAGTDQPQHF TGCAGCGTTGCCGGGACAGATCAGCCCCAGCATTTT
many TRBJ1-1 12 TRBV29-1 . CSVGLGSTEAFF TGCAGCGTTGGGTTGGGAAGCACTGAAGCTTTCTTT
many TRBJ1-1 17 TRBV7-9 TRBD1 CASSFRTGGARDTEAFF TGTGCCAGCAGCTTCCGGACAGGGGGCGCGAGGGACACTGAAGCTTTCTTT
many TRBJ1-1 15 TRBV14 . CASSQDRVKGTEAFF TGTGCCAGCAGCCAAGACAGGGTGAAAGGCACTGAAGCTTTCTTT
many TRBJ2-3 15 TRBV7-9 TRBD1 CASSLVGTDTDTQYF TGTGCCAGCAGCTTAGTAGGGACAGACACAGATACGCAGTATTTT